This TCR beta chain was retrieved from a study of blood T cell repertoires in COVID-19. Study-level information: Italy, Spain and the United States were the sources of the convalescent and acute COVID-19 samples. The cDNA or gDNA used as material had been derived from T cells, B-cell-depleted T cells, or PBMCs.

The authors' processing: Reference gene primer amplification yielded estimated nucleated cell counts. Generated by immunoSEQ multiplex PCR, the TCRdb table keeps only in-frame clones and is missing some. Clone size and the V and J calls come from that table; the DNA yielded D and trimming. The sample contains a few hundred thousand clones, about 88% of which appear only once. This CDR3 contains 13 residues. V gave up 7 bases and J gave up 2 bases, with 11 bases separating them. Germline CDR1 is MGHDK and CDR2 is SYGVNS. This clone was found once. The sequencing sample was made of peripheral blood. This TCR was recovered from a man aged 18 to 30 with active or convalescent COVID-19. The chain links TRBV25-1 to TRBJ1-1, with D tentatively TRBD1 (5 bases). DNA for the CDR3: TGTGCCAGCACCCGGGGGGGAAACACTGAAGCTTTCTTT. It specifies CASTRGGNTEAFF.